Following are 3 T cell receptor beta chains from one sample sequenced in a study of blood T cell repertoires in COVID-19. Sequenced by immunoSEQ multiplex PCR; TCRdb stores in-frame clones only, minus some. The table has nearly 100,000 clones, around 84% seen once; the top ten hold roughly 17%. The specimen sequenced was peripheral blood. The origin of the receptors is a woman aged 60-70 years with acute or convalescent COVID-19.

The V call is TRBV6-5, the J call TRBJ1-2, with a possible D match to TRBD1 (5 bases). The V end was cut by 5 bases, the J end by 1 base, with 8 bases between. Per germline, CDR1 MNHEY and CDR2 SVGAGI. This CDR3 region has 13 residues. CDR3 amino acids: CASSQTVNYGYTF. DNA of the CDR3: TGTGCCAGCAGTCAGACAGTTAACTATGGCTACACCTTC.

The V gene is TRBV5-4, the J gene TRBJ1-1, with D uncertain. Deletions cut 3 bases from V and 0 bases from J, with 9 bases between. Germline V lookup: CDR1 SGHNT, CDR2 YYREEE (reference sequence). The CDR3 has 14 amino acids. CDR3 region: CASSSPGLNTEAFF. The CDR3 DNA is TGTGCCAGCAGCTCCCCGGGATTGAACACTGAAGCTTTCTTT.

The V gene is TRBV10-3, the J gene TRBJ1-1, with a possible D match to TRBD1 (6 bases). CDR3 length: 14 residues. CDR1 is ENHRY, CDR2 SYGVKD, per germline. V gave up 3 bases and J gave up 1 base, with 9 bases separating them. The CDR3 DNA follows: TGTGCCATCAGTGAAGGACAGCCGAACACTGAAGCTTTCTTT. It specifies CAISEGQPNTEAFF.